A single sample is the source of the 4 T cell receptor beta chains below, sequenced in a study of OX40 agonist ivuxolimab in advanced cancers. This table comes from immunoSEQ multiplex PCR, and its TCRdb copy is limited to in-frame clones, with some not included. The table records tens of thousands of clones, just over 90% of them present only once. The sequencing here drew on CD4+ or CD8+ T cells sorted from blood, taken in a trial of the OX40 agonist ivuxolimab. The source of these receptors is an adult with an advanced solid tumor such as melanoma, head and neck, liver or kidney cancer.

This clone was seen only a few times. V is TRBV2 and J is TRBJ1-6, with D possibly matching TRBD1 (6 bases). Trimming took 6 bases from V and 9 from J, leaving 15 bases between them. Germline loops: CDR1 SNHLY, CDR2 FYNNEI. The CDR3 sequence is 14 residues long. The CDR3 coding sequence is TGTGCCAGCAGCCTGACAGGTGTAAGTTCACCCCTCCACTTT. This translates into CASSLTGVSSPLHF.

The rearrangement links TRBV5-1 to TRBJ2-2, with 12 nucleotides matching TRBD2. After removal of 0 bases from V and 1 base from J, the junction contained 1 base not matched to a gene. This CDR3 region has 17 residues. CDR1 is SGHRS, CDR2 YFSETQ, per germline. The CDR3 sequence is CASSLVTSGRNTGELFF. CDR3 DNA sequence: TGCGCCAGCAGCTTGGTGACTAGCGGGAGGAACACCGGGGAGCTGTTTTTT.

The chain employs TRBV2 and TRBJ1-1, with 7 bases aligning to TRBD1. In germline, CDR1 is SNHLY, CDR2 FYNNEI. After removal of 7 bases from V and 2 bases from J, the junction contained 4 bases not matched to a gene. CDR3 length equals 13 residues. CDR3 region: CASMGQTNTEAFF. The CDR3 DNA reads TGTGCCAGCATGGGACAGACAAACACTGAAGCTTTCTTT.

This chain uses TRBV6-6 with TRBJ1-1, with TRBD1 as a possible D gene (5 bases). V lost 4 bases, J lost 10 bases, and 10 bases lay in between. Germline CDR1 is MNHNY and CDR2 is SVGAGI (reference sequence). The CDR3 has 11 residues. The CDR3 region is CASSWGGGAFF. CDR3 coding DNA: TGTGCCAGCAGTTGGGGCGGTGGAGCTTTCTTT.